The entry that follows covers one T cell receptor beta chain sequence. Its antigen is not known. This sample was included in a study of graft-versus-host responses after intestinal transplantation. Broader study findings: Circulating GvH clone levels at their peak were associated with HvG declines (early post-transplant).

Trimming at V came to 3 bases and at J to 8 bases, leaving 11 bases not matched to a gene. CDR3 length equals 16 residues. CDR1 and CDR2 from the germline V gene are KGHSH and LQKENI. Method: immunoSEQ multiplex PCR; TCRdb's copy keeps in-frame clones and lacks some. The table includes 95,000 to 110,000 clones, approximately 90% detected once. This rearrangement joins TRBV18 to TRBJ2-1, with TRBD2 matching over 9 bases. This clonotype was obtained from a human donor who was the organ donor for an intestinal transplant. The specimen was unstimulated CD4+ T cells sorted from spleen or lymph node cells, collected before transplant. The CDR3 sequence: CASSPLGAGGRDEQFF. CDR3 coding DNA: TGTGCCAGCTCACCCCTGGGTGCGGGAGGGAGAGATGAGCAGTTCTTC.